The 12 T cell receptor beta chains given below trace back to one sample, sequenced in a study of T cell repertoires in cytomegalovirus infection (dated by TCRdb to about 2019). The sequencer listed for this sample is Illumina HiSeq 1500. TCRdb reran the public reads through fastp at Q25 and MiXCR, keeping productive beta chains. Rows with one shared CDR3 protein collapse into an entry with the most common genes and DNA. The sample data list about 600,000 distinct CDR3 sequences, and roughly a quarter of these were observed just once. Less than 10% of the sample is taken by the ten largest. Input material: CD8+ T cells from PBMCs. These receptors originate from a human donor in good health (CMV status not recorded). Some clones in this sample may be carry-over from other donors' samples.

This clonotype was seen more than once but under ten times. The rearrangement links TRBV6-5 to TRBJ2-2, with a possible D match to TRBD1 (6 bases). The ends were cut back, 2 bases at V and 5 bases at J, with 18 bases in the middle. The germline V gene encodes CDR1 MNHEY and CDR2 SVGAGI. The CDR3 has 17 amino acids. The CDR3 coding sequence is TGTGCCAGCAGTTACCTCCCACAGGGTTTGAGGACCGGGGAGCTGTTTTTT. Translation: CASSYLPQGLRTGELFF.

This clonotype showed up just a few times. This chain joins TRBV7-8 and TRBJ1-2, with TRBD1 matching over 8 bases. The J segment lost 4 bases and the V segment lost 4 bases, leaving 11 bases of the junction unmatched. Germline V gene data show CDR1 as SGHVS and CDR2 as FQNEAQ. This CDR3 is built from 16 residues. In DNA, the CDR3 is TGTGCCAGCAGCTCGGGGGGACAGGCGAAGATCTATGGCTACACCTTC. Its translation: CASSSGGQAKIYGYTF.

This clonotype appeared many times. The V and J genes are TRBV27 and TRBJ1-2; no reliable D call. Trimming left V 3 bases short and J 4 bases short, with 12 bases between. CDR1 is MNHEY, CDR2 SMNVEV, per germline (reference sequence). The CDR3 contains 14 residues. Written as DNA, the CDR3 is TGTGCCAGCAGTTTTGGAAGGGCTTTCTATGGCTACACCTTC. Protein: CASSFGRAFYGYTF.

In its sample, this clonotype was seen many times. The J gene is TRBJ1-2, the V gene TRBV7-2; TRBD1 might be the D (5 bases). The CDR3 is 12 residues long. Trimming took off 8 bases at V and 8 bases at J, with 15 bases between the two ends. From germline, CDR1 is SGHTA and CDR2 FQGNSA. The CDR3 protein is CASGNKGQGYTF. The CDR3 region has the DNA TGTGCCAGCGGGAATAAGGGGCAGGGCTACACCTTC.

The table lists this clonotype with many counts. CDR3 nucleotide sequence: TGTGCCAGCAGTTCCCTAATGGACTACGAGCAGTACGTC. It specifies CASSSLMDYEQYV. V gene TRBV28 combines with J gene TRBJ2-7, with unresolved D. Per germline, CDR1 MDHEN and CDR2 SYDVKM. This CDR3 is built from 13 residues. V was clipped by 4 bases and J by 3 bases, with 10 bases between them.

About this clonotype: Its ends do not fully match the called genes, so a read error is possible. The chain has TRBV27 and TRBJ1-1, with 7 bases aligning to TRBD1. Germline V gene data show CDR1 as MNHEY and CDR2 as SMNVEV (reference sequence). The CDR3 has 13 amino acids. The CDR3: CVSSRTGVREAFF. As DNA, the CDR3 is TGTGTCAGCAGTAGAACAGGGGTAAGGGAAGCTTTCTTT.

This chain uses TRBV20-1 with TRBJ2-7; TRBD1 aligns across 7 bases. The CDR3 covers 12 residues. The V gene end was trimmed by 7 bases and the J gene end by 6 bases; junction bases not matched to a gene: 9. The V gene's germline CDR1 is DFQATT and CDR2 SNEGSKA (reference sequence). In DNA, the CDR3 is TGCAGTGGTTCGATACAGGGGAGCGAGCAGTACGTC. This encodes CSGSIQGSEQYV.

The genes are TRBV2 and TRBJ1-1, with D unclear. The CDR3 is made up of 15 amino acids. Germline V gene sequence: CDR1 SNHLY, CDR2 FYNNEI. The germline V and J ends were trimmed by 6 bases and 5 bases, with 19 bases remaining between them. The CDR3 loop is CASRPIRTGRTEAFF. The CDR3 DNA reads TGTGCCAGCAGACCCATTAGGACGGGCAGGACTGAAGCTTTCTTT. Filled out from reference TRBV2 and TRBJ1-1, the complete variable domain reads EPEVTQTPSHQVTQMGQEVILRCVPISNHLYFYWYRQILGQKVEFLVSFYNNEISEKSEIFDDQFSVERPDGSNFTLKIRSTKLEDSAMYFCASRPIRTGRTEAFFGQGTRLTVV.

This clonotype has a handful of counts. The gene calls are TRBV6-6 and TRBJ2-1; 10 bases fit TRBD1. V gave up 8 bases and J gave up 8 bases; unmatched junction bases: 3. Germline CDR1 reads MNHNY; CDR2 reads SVGAGI (reference sequence). The CDR3 runs to 12 residues. CDR3 in amino acids: CASRGQGDEQFF. The CDR3 bases are TGTGCCAGCCGTGGACAGGGGGATGAGCAGTTCTTC.

The chain recombines TRBV20-1 with TRBJ2-1, with TRBD2 identical over 7 bases. The CDR3 extends over 16 amino acids. Germline CDR1 reads DFQATT; CDR2 reads SNEGSKA (reference sequence). Trimming at V came to 6 bases and at J to 9 bases, leaving 20 bases not matched to a gene. The CDR3 DNA reads as TGCAGTGCCCGAGGCGGACCCAGCTACCCGGGGGGTGAGCAGTTCTTC. Translated: CSARGGPSYPGGEQFF.

The genes are TRBV5-5 and TRBJ2-7; 7 bases align to TRBD1. CDR1 is SGHKS and CDR2 is YYEKEE in the germline V gene (reference sequence). This CDR3 has 14 amino acids. V lost 2 bases, J lost 6 bases, and 8 bases stayed unmatched. The DNA for the CDR3 is TGTGCCAGCAGCTTTCGATACAGGGGTGGCGAGCAGTACGTC. It yields the protein CASSFRYRGGEQYV.

This clonotype was counted between two and nine times. This sequence joins TRBV6-6 and TRBJ1-1, with 9 bases that match TRBD1. V shed 6 bases and J 6 bases; nucleotides not matched to a gene: 8. The CDR3 runs to 14 residues. Germline values: CDR1 MNHNY, CDR2 SVGAGI (reference sequence). CDR3 region: CASSPPGQGAEAFF. The CDR3 DNA reads TGTGCCAGCAGCCCCCCGGGACAGGGCGCTGAAGCTTTCTTT.